The clone carrying this T cell receptor beta chain was seen a few times. Using its own MiXCR run on the reads, TCRdb lists one record per CDR3 protein. In the table there are approximately 180,000 distinct CDR3 sequences, roughly a fifth of which are singletons. This sample is part of a study of T cell repertoires in cytomegalovirus infection. As for the study in general: The public TCR beta signatures pointed to both CMV infection and matching HLA type.

V was pared by 7 bases and J by 0 bases, with 25 bases between. Germline lookup yields CDR1 SNHLY and CDR2 FYNNEI. The length of the CDR3 is 19 residues. This TCR came from a human donor in good health (CMV status not recorded). Some clones in this sample may be carry-over from other donors' samples. The specimen was PBMCs. The chain is built from TRBV2 and TRBJ2-1, with D possibly matching TRBD2 (6 bases). The CDR3 DNA is TGTGCCAGCAACGAAGGGACTGAGAGGGGCGAGAGCTCCTACAATGAGCAGTTCTTC. It yields the protein CASNEGTERGESSYNEQFF. Complete variable domain (other parts from reference TRBV2 and TRBJ2-1): EPEVTQTPSHQVTQMGQEVILRCVPISNHLYFYWYRQILGQKVEFLVSFYNNEISEKSEIFDDQFSVERPDGSNFTLKIRSTKLEDSAMYFCASNEGTERGESSYNEQFFGPGTRLTVL.